This TCR beta chain was documented in a study of cytomegalovirus exposure and HLA in healthy donors. Researchers ran the PCR with 60 Vbeta and 13 Jbeta primers. The assay was immunoSEQ multiplex PCR, and TCRdb's table has in-frame clones only and misses some. This table has about 110,000 clones, about an eighth appearing once. This clone was counted only a few times. This TCR was sampled from a man in his forties in good health and CMV-seropositive. Sequencing used PBMCs.

Written as DNA, the CDR3 is TGCGCCAGCAGCTTACAGGGAAGTATAGCTGTTAACGAGCAGTTCTTC. Residues: CASSLQGSIAVNEQFF. The genes are TRBV5-1 and TRBJ2-1; D might be TRBD1 (6 bases). The V gene lost 2 bases and the J gene lost 10 bases, with 22 bases spanning the gap. The CDR3 runs to 16 residues. CDR1 is SGHRS, CDR2 YFSETQ, per germline.